The rows below give T cell receptor beta chains drawn from one sample of a study of shared clonotypes between healthy human individuals. Clones were read by immunoSEQ multiplex PCR, and TCRdb kept only the in-frame ones, dropping some. This table has roughly 320,000 clones, around 90% appearing once. The sequencing input was memory CD8+ T cells sorted from blood. These receptors were collected from a young man in good health. The CDR3 runs from the conserved cysteine through the conserved F or W. Fields, in order: V gene, clone size, J gene, D gene, CDR3 protein, CDR3 DNA. The D gene is left open where the match is weak. Size is stated for part of the rows, as once, few or many counts, or as a class when the clone is expanded.

>TRBV7-9|NA|TRBJ1-1|TRBD1
CASSQTTGDTEAFF
TGTGCCAGCAGCCAAACTACAGGGGACACTGAAGCTTTCTTT
>TRBV9|NA|TRBJ2-5|NA
CASSVFFLGKADRTQYF
TGTGCCAGCAGCGTATTCTTCCTCGGGAAGGCCGATAGGACCCAGTACTTC
>TRBV5-1|few|TRBJ2-6|NA
CASSGDDSSGANVLTF
TGCGCCAGCAGCGGGGACGATAGCTCTGGGGCCAACGTCCTGACTTTC
>TRBV7-9|NA|TRBJ1-4|NA
CASSLEGDVRLNEKLFF
TGTGCCAGCAGCTTAGAAGGGGATGTTAGATTAAATGAAAAACTGTTTTTT
>TRBV27|many|TRBJ1-2|TRBD1
CASSGGTGYGYTF
TGTGCCAGCAGTGGGGGGACAGGCTATGGCTACACCTTC
>TRBV13|few|TRBJ2-7|NA
CASGGSSYEQYF
TGTGCCAGCGGGGGCAGCTCCTACGAGCAGTACTTC
>TRBV10-3|NA|TRBJ2-5|NA
CAISREGGGQETQYF
TGTGCCATCAGTAGGGAAGGGGGGGGCCAAGAGACCCAGTACTTC
>TRBV4-2|once|TRBJ2-5|TRBD2
CASSSSGGDQETQYF
TGTGCCAGCAGTAGTAGCGGGGGGGACCAAGAGACCCAGTACTTC
>TRBV14|once|TRBJ1-2|TRBD1
CASSQDWDSNYGYTF
TGTGCCAGCAGCCAAGACTGGGACAGCAACTATGGCTACACCTTC
>TRBV14|NA|TRBJ2-7|NA
CASSLQSGGEQYF
TGTGCCAGCAGCCTTCAGTCCGGGGGCGAGCAGTACTTC
>TRBV30|NA|TRBJ1-1|NA
CAWGGGTEAFF
TGTGCCTGGGGGGGCGGCACTGAAGCTTTCTTT
>TRBV11-2|NA|TRBJ2-7|TRBD1
CASSFGTGVYEQYF
TGTGCCAGCAGCTTCGGGACAGGGGTCTACGAGCAGTACTTC
>TRBV5-8|once|TRBJ1-4|NA
CASSVIGAGRWNEKLFF
TGTGCCAGCAGCGTAATTGGGGCAGGGAGGTGGAATGAAAAACTGTTTTTT
>TRBV28|NA|TRBJ2-2|NA
CASTGGVSGELFF
TGTGCCAGCACCGGCGGGGTGTCCGGGGAGCTGTTTTTT
>TRBV9|NA|TRBJ1-6|TRBD1
CASSVEGTGDSPLHF
TGTGCCAGCAGCGTAGAGGGGACAGGGGATTCACCCCTCCACTTT
>TRBV6-5|NA|TRBJ1-1|NA
CASSFNRNTEAFF
TGTGCCAGCAGTTTTAACAGGAACACTGAAGCTTTCTTT
>TRBV5-4|many|TRBJ2-5|NA
CASSPGQGGETQYF
TGTGCCAGCAGCCCAGGACAAGGCGGGGAGACCCAGTACTTC
>TRBV9|NA|TRBJ1-2|NA
CASSGPAGPLYGYTF
TGTGCCAGCAGCGGGCCGGCGGGTCCCCTCTATGGCTACACCTTC
>TRBV13|NA|TRBJ2-7|NA
CASSPGVSSGEQYF
TGTGCCAGCAGCCCGGGGGTATCCTCAGGCGAGCAGTACTTC
>TRBV6-7|NA|TRBJ2-4|TRBD2
CASIIIRARGGLSKNIQYF
TGTGCCAGCATAATCATACGCGCGCGGGGGGGCCTGTCCAAAAACATTCAGTACTTC
>TRBV7-9|NA|TRBJ2-1|TRBD1
CASSSRRRTGAVVDEQFF
TGTGCCAGCAGCTCCCGAAGACGAACAGGGGCAGTGGTGGATGAGCAGTTCTTC
>TRBV5-1|NA|TRBJ1-1|TRBD1
CASRMGQGNMNTEAFF
TGCGCCAGCCGAATGGGACAGGGGAATATGAACACTGAAGCTTTCTTT
>TRBV27|NA|TRBJ1-1|TRBD1
CASSPLQGAGTEAFF
TGTGCCAGCAGCCCCCTGCAGGGGGCCGGCACTGAAGCTTTCTTT
>TRBV6-5|NA|TRBJ2-7|NA
CASSGGHYTYEQYF
TGTGCCAGCAGCGGGGGACATTACACCTACGAGCAGTACTTC
>TRBV14|NA|TRBJ2-5|NA
CASSQEWGETQYF
TGTGCCAGCAGCCAAGAATGGGGAGAGACCCAGTACTTC
>TRBV2|NA|TRBJ1-2|TRBD1
CASSGQRDRADYGYTF
TGTGCCAGCAGCGGTCAAAGGGACAGGGCTGACTATGGCTACACCTTC
>TRBV19|NA|TRBJ1-2|NA
CASIPGGRDLDGYTF
TGTGCCAGCATACCGGGTGGGCGAGATCTTGATGGCTACACCTTC
>TRBV4-1|NA|TRBJ2-7|TRBD1
CASSQQRQGAYEQYF
TGCGCCAGCAGCCAACAGAGACAGGGAGCCTACGAGCAGTACTTC
>TRBV4-1|once|TRBJ1-5|NA
CASSLNLYQPQHF
TGCGCCAGCAGCCTTAATCTGTATCAGCCCCAGCATTTT
>TRBV29-1|NA|TRBJ2-7|TRBD2
CSVEGLAGEYEQYF
TGCAGCGTTGAGGGACTAGCGGGAGAGTACGAGCAGTACTTC
>TRBV7-9|NA|TRBJ2-2|TRBD1
CASSSDRGPTGELFF
TGTGCCAGCAGCTCCGACAGGGGGCCCACCGGGGAGCTGTTTTTT
>TRBV6-6|NA|TRBJ1-2|NA
CASSYDGRGGRYTF
TGTGCCAGCAGTTACGATGGGAGGGGCGGGCGCTACACCTTC
>TRBV4-1|NA|TRBJ1-5|NA
CASSHGGQPQHF
TGCGCCAGCAGCCACGGAGGTCAGCCCCAGCATTTT
>TRBV13|NA|TRBJ1-2|TRBD1
CASSLERGRGYTF
TGTGCCAGCAGCTTAGAGAGGGGGCGTGGCTACACCTTC
>TRBV9|once|TRBJ2-3|TRBD2
CASSVEGGGFSTDTQYF
TGTGCCAGCAGCGTAGAAGGCGGGGGGTTCAGCACAGATACGCAGTATTTT
>TRBV2|NA|TRBJ2-7|NA
CASSRQRVRPPYEQYF
TGTGCCAGCAGCCGCCAGCGGGTGCGACCTCCCTACGAGCAGTACTTC
>TRBV5-1|NA|TRBJ1-1|NA
CASSPLPLRGGTEAFF
TGCGCCAGCAGCCCATTACCCTTAAGGGGTGGAACTGAAGCTTTCTTT
>TRBV7-2|NA|TRBJ2-1|NA
CASSPQALYNEQFF
TGTGCCAGCAGCCCCCAGGCCCTCTACAATGAGCAGTTCTTC
>TRBV11-2|NA|TRBJ2-7|NA
CASSSGGGTYEQYF
TGTGCCAGCAGCTCTGGTGGGGGGACCTACGAGCAGTACTTC
>TRBV30|NA|TRBJ1-1|NA
CAWSYPPLNTEAFF
TGTGCCTGGAGTTACCCACCCTTGAACACTGAAGCTTTCTTT
>TRBV27|once|TRBJ1-2|NA
CASSLTGSLRGYTF
TGTGCCAGCAGTTTAACGGGGAGTCTTAGGGGCTACACCTTC
>TRBV6-1|NA|TRBJ1-2|NA
CASSTGYGYTF
TGTGCCAGCAGTACGGGCTATGGCTACACCTTC
>TRBV7-9|NA|TRBJ2-7|NA
CASSLVSGEQYF
TGTGCCAGCAGCTTAGTCTCGGGCGAGCAGTACTTC
>TRBV11-1|NA|TRBJ1-6|NA
CASSPAGNNSPLHF
TGTGCCAGCAGCCCAGCGGGCAATAATTCACCCCTCCACTTT
>TRBV27|NA|TRBJ1-5|NA
CASSLEGGNQPQHF
TGTGCCAGCAGTTTAGAGGGTGGCAATCAGCCCCAGCATTTT
>TRBV7-2|NA|TRBJ2-7|NA
CASSLAPRVHSYEQYF
TGTGCCAGCAGCTTAGCGCCCAGGGTTCACTCCTACGAGCAGTACTTC
>TRBV6-5|NA|TRBJ1-5|TRBD1
CASSSLGQDQPQHF
TGTGCCAGCAGCTCGTTGGGACAGGATCAGCCCCAGCATTTT
>TRBV5-6|NA|TRBJ2-7|NA
CASSFLGVYEQYF
TGTGCCAGCAGCTTCCTGGGGGTTTACGAGCAGTACTTC
>TRBV7-9|NA|TRBJ2-1|NA
CASSSSAETGTYNEQFF
TGTGCCAGCAGCTCTAGTGCGGAGACCGGGACCTACAATGAGCAGTTCTTC